This TCR beta chain was sequenced in a study of CXCR3-negative and CXCR3-positive naive CD8 T cells. Each TRB cDNA library was prepared by 5' RACE (with UMI labels). TCRdb re-analyzed the 5' RACE reads; it lists each CDR3 protein once, without DNA. The listing records about 50,000 distinct CDR3 sequences. This CDR3 contains 13 residues. Germline CDR1 reads SQVTM; CDR2 reads ANQGSEA. The receptor was isolated from a human donor in good health. Some clones in this sample may be carry-over from other donors' samples. The V and J genes are TRBV29-1 and TRBJ2-5. The sequencing input was naive CXCR3- CD8+ T cells from blood. Subset: CD45RO-CCR7+CD27+CD95- naive CD8+ T cells lacking CXCR3 (TNR3-). The CDR3: CSVEGWDQETQYF.